This T cell receptor (beta chain) was captured by sequencing in a study of immune evolution from preneoplasia to lung adenocarcinoma. Study-wide points: Later-stage lesions seemingly showed higher T cell density and diversity than normal lung. From normal lung to invasive adenocarcinoma, top clone frequencies appeared to decrease.

With respect to this clone: Its antigen is not identified.

Germline values: CDR1 SGHDT, CDR2 YYEEEE. The germline V and J ends were trimmed by 5 bases and 1 base, with 9 bases remaining between them. The CDR3 is 14 amino acids. Repertoires were generated with immunoSEQ multiplex PCR, while TCRdb's copy carries only in-frame clones and drops some. This sample yields about 3,000 clones, of which around four fifths are seen a single time; about 9.2% belongs to the top ten. The receptor was derived from a person between 65 and 79 years old with lung adenocarcinoma. Sequenced material: FFPE adjacent normal lung tissue. This chain connects TRBV5-6 to TRBJ2-2; weak D call: TRBD1 (6 bases). The DNA of the CDR3 is TGTGCCAGCAGGCACAGGGAGAACACCGGGGAGCTGTTTTTT. It specifies CASRHRENTGELFF.